These 21 T cell receptor beta chains originate from one sample sequenced in a study of identical twins. TCRdb re-analysed the 5' RACE reads in MiXCR, keeping a single row per CDR3 protein. The sample lists hundreds of thousands of distinct CDR3 sequences, 8.6% seen once, with approximately 0.89% in the top ten. This same sample was also taken into another study, of yellow fever vaccine responses in identical twins.

The specimen was PBMCs. The source of these receptors is a woman aged 18-30 years in good health.

The table lists this clonotype with a few counts. The chain combines TRBV6-2 or TRBV6-3 with TRBJ2-2; TRBD2 agrees at 7 bases. The CDR3 covers 14 residues. The germline V gene encodes CDR1 MNHEY and CDR2 SVGEGT. J was trimmed by 0 bases and V by 11 bases; bases with no gene match: 6. CDR3 nucleotide sequence: TGTGCCGGAGGCGGACTAGCGAACACCGGGGAGCTGTTTTTT. This encodes CAGGGLANTGELFF.

The V call is TRBV9, the J call TRBJ2-1; D perhaps matches TRBD2 (6 bases). The V gene lost 0 bases and the J gene lost 4 bases, with 14 bases spanning the gap. CDR1 and CDR2 from the germline V gene are SGDLS and YYNGEE. The CDR3 covers 16 residues. CDR3 region: CASSVVGGVNYNEQFF. The CDR3 region has the DNA TGTGCCAGCAGCGTAGTGGGGGGAGTAAATTACAATGAGCAGTTCTTC.

This clonotype was detected a few times. The chain couples TRBV28 to TRBJ1-1; 9 bases agree with TRBD1. This CDR3 has 15 amino acids. V dropped 5 bases and J dropped 6; count of bases not matched to a gene: 10. Germline lookup yields CDR1 MDHEN and CDR2 SYDVKM. The CDR3 region has the DNA TGTGCCAGCAGTCCCTTAGGGACAGGGCCCCCTGAAGCTTTCTTT. This gives the protein CASSPLGTGPPEAFF.

The chain joins TRBV19 to TRBJ2-5, with TRBD1 as a possible D gene (5 bases). V gave up 4 bases and J gave up 1 base, with 16 bases separating them. The germline V gene has CDR1 LNHDA and CDR2 SQIVND (reference sequence). The CDR3 is 16 residues long. The CDR3 DNA reads as TGTGCCAGTAGTAGCCACCCCAGGGCAGTCCAAGAGACCCAGTACTTC. Translated, it gives CASSSHPRAVQETQYF.

This clonotype was picked up many times. V gene TRBV29-1 combines with J gene TRBJ2-7, with 12 bases identical to TRBD1. The CDR3 consists of 16 residues. Unmatched junction bases numbered 15, after V lost 6 bases and J lost 6 bases. Looked up from germline, CDR1 is SQVTM and CDR2 is ANQGSEA. The CDR3 DNA reads TGCAGCGTAGGGACAGGGGGCGCAGACTACCCGTTCGAGCAGTACTTC. It is translated as CSVGTGGADYPFEQYF.

This clonotype was counted ten times or more. V usage is TRBV7-9 and J usage is TRBJ2-7, with 8 bases identical to TRBD1. Germline CDR1 and CDR2: SEHNR and FQNEAQ (reference sequence). The J segment lost 3 bases and the V segment lost 4 bases, leaving 5 bases of the junction unmatched. The CDR3 is 14 amino acids. The CDR3 DNA reads as TGTGCCAGCAGCTCGGGACAGGAAAGCTACGAGCAGTACTTC. This translates into CASSSGQESYEQYF.

This clonotype turned up a few times. The rearrangement joins TRBV7-2 to TRBJ2-5; the match to TRBD1 covers 10 bases. The V gene end was trimmed by 3 bases and the J gene end by 5 bases; junction bases not matched to a gene: 6. This CDR3 has 15 residues. Per germline, CDR1 SGHTA and CDR2 FQGNSA. In nucleotides, the CDR3 is TGTGCCAGCAGCTTGGAGACAGGGGGCGGCGAGACCCAGTACTTC. Protein product: CASSLETGGGETQYF.

This clonotype was detected many times. This chain uses TRBV12-3 or TRBV12-4 with TRBJ1-5, with 9 nucleotides matching TRBD1. V lost 3 bases to trimming and J lost 6 bases; unmatched junction nucleotides: 3. This CDR3 is 14 amino acids long. In DNA form, the CDR3 reads TGTGCCAGCAGTTTCCACAGGGGGCTTCAGCCCCAGCATTTT. Translation: CASSFHRGLQPQHF.

This chain links TRBV23-1 with TRBJ2-7, with 10 bases fitting TRBD2. TRBV23-1 qualifies as an ORF whose function is uncertain. The CDR3 has 17 amino acids. J lost 1 base, V lost 3 bases, and 9 bases had no gene match. The CDR3 DNA reads TGCGCCAGCAGTCACGCCCCTCTAGCGGGAGTTTCCTACGAGCAGTACTTC. It specifies CASSHAPLAGVSYEQYF.

The J gene is TRBJ2-7, the V gene TRBV3-1, with TRBD2 identical over 8 bases. The CDR3 runs 17 residues. J was trimmed by 4 bases and V by 5 bases; bases with no gene match: 16. From germline, CDR1 is LGHDT and CDR2 YNNKEL (reference sequence). CDR3 loop: CASSYNGGSGARYEQYF. The CDR3 DNA is TGTGCCAGCAGCTACAATGGGGGTAGCGGGGCCCGGTACGAGCAGTACTTC.

The chain uses TRBV6-5 and TRBJ2-7; 7 bases fit TRBD1. After removal of 4 bases from V and 2 bases from J, the junction contained 8 bases not matched to a gene. Per the germline V gene, CDR1 is MNHEY and CDR2 is SVGAGI. CDR3 length equals 15 residues. As DNA, the CDR3 is TGTGCCAGCAGTTCGGACAGGCCTATCACCTACGAGCAGTACTTC. It encodes CASSSDRPITYEQYF.

The V and J genes are TRBV4-2 and TRBJ1-1, with D uncertain. The CDR3 runs to 17 residues. Trimming removed 1 base at V and 1 base at J, with 16 bases between. Germline-derived CDR1 and CDR2 are LGHNA and YNFKEQ. As DNA, the CDR3 is TGTGCCAGCAGCCAAGTCTTAGGGAAAGCTACGAACACTGAAGCTTTCTTT. Translating it yields CASSQVLGKATNTEAFF.

Only a few counts were recorded for this clonotype. The V and J genes are TRBV12-3 or TRBV12-4 and TRBJ2-1, with 11 bases matching TRBD2. Germline trimming cut 5 bases from V and 7 bases from J; bases unmatched to any gene: 10. The CDR3 contains 16 residues. CDR3 DNA sequence: TGTGCCAGCAGTACGATAGCGGGGGGGCTGAGGAATGAGCAGTTCTTC. Amino acids: CASSTIAGGLRNEQFF.

This clonotype has only a few counts. In DNA form, the CDR3 reads TGTGCCAGCAGCTTAGTCGGGACAGGGGTAGTGGGCTCCTACAATGAGCAGTTCTTC. Its protein product is CASSLVGTGVVGSYNEQFF. The chain recombines TRBV7-8 with TRBJ2-1; TRBD1 matches at 10 bases. The CDR3 is made up of 19 amino acids. V lost 1 base to trimming and J lost 0 bases; unmatched junction nucleotides: 9. The germline V gene encodes CDR1 SGHVS and CDR2 FQNEAQ.

The rearrangement links TRBV11-3 to TRBJ2-1; 12 nucleotides agree with TRBD2. The CDR3 loop spans 16 amino acids. Losses at the gene ends were 3 bases for V and 6 bases for J; bases not matched to a gene: 6. Germline-derived CDR1 and CDR2 are SGHNT and YENEEA. DNA for the CDR3: TGTGCCAGCAGCTTTGGACTAGCGGGACTTCTCAATGAGCAGTTCTTC. The encoded protein is CASSFGLAGLLNEQFF.

This clonotype was counted only a few times. V is TRBV7-8 and J is TRBJ2-3, with TRBD1 identical over 7 bases. CDR1 SGHVS and CDR2 FQNEAQ come from the germline V gene. V shed 1 base and J 4 bases; nucleotides not matched to a gene: 11. This CDR3 region has 17 residues. This chain's CDR3 is CASSLVGPGGSSDTQYF. The CDR3 DNA reads TGTGCCAGCAGCTTAGTCGGGCCAGGGGGTTCGTCAGATACGCAGTATTTT.

The chain employs TRBV27 and TRBJ2-3, with 10 bases aligning to TRBD2. The CDR3 sequence is 17 residues long. With V trimmed by 2 bases and J by 5 bases, 10 bases remained unmatched. Germline values: CDR1 MNHEY, CDR2 SMNVEV (reference sequence). The CDR3 sequence: CASSLRVLAGTGDTQYF. The CDR3 nucleotides are TGTGCCAGCAGTTTAAGAGTACTAGCGGGGACCGGAGATACGCAGTATTTT.

This rearrangement joins TRBV21-1 to TRBJ2-7; no check of the table's D call, TRBD1, against the DNA was made. TRBV21-1 is noted as a pseudogene. This CDR3 contains 19 residues. The DNA of the CDR3 is TGTGCCAGCAGCAGCCGAATATACAACCGGGACAGGGGAGCCTACGAGCAGTACTTC. Translation: CASSSRIYNRDRGAYEQYF.

Ten or more counts support this clonotype. The genes are TRBV12-3 or TRBV12-4 and TRBJ2-2, with 10 bases aligning to TRBD1. The CDR3 extends over 16 amino acids. V lost 6 bases and J lost 4; bases outside the gene matches: 8. This CDR3 reads CASSYFGQGGTGELFF. The CDR3 DNA reads as TGTGCCAGCAGCTACTTCGGACAGGGGGGCACCGGGGAGCTGTTTTTT.

The table lists this clonotype with a few counts. The V gene is TRBV6-5, the J gene TRBJ2-7, with D perhaps assigned TRBD1 or TRBD2 (5 bases each). From germline, CDR1 is MNHEY and CDR2 SVGAGI. The CDR3 length is 13 residues. V lost 2 bases to trimming and J lost 11 bases, with 16 bases between them. In DNA, the CDR3 is TGTGCCAGCAGTTACGGGGACGGGGCCCTAGAGTACTTC. Protein product: CASSYGDGALEYF.

This clonotype appeared a few times. The V call is TRBV7-3, the J call TRBJ2-1; 7 positions agree with TRBD2. The CDR3 has 16 amino acids. Unmatched junction bases numbered 14, after V lost 5 bases and J lost 7 bases. CDR1 is SGHTA and CDR2 is FQGTGA in the germline V gene. The CDR3 DNA reads as TGTGCCAGCAGCCCCTTAGCGGGCCAAACGGGGAATGAGCAGTTCTTC. This translates into CASSPLAGQTGNEQFF.